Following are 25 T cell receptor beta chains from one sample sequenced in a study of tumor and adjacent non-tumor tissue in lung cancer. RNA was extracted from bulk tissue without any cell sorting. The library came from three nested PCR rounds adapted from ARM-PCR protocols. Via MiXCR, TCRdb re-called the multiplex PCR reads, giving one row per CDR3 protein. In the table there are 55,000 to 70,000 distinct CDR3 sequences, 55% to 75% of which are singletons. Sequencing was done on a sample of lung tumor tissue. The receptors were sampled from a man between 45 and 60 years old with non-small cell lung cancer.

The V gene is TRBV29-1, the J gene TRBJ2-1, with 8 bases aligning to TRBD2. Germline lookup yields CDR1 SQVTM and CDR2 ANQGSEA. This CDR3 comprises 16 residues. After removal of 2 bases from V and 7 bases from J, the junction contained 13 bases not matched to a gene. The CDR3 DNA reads TGCAGCGTTGAACCACTCCTGGCGGGAGGAATGAATGAGCAGTTCTTC. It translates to CSVEPLLAGGMNEQFF.

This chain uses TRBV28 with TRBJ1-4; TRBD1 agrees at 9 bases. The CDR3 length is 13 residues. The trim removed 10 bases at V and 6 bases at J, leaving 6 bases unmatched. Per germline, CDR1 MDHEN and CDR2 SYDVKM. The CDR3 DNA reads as TGTGCCACTAGGACAGGGGTGGATGAAAAACTGTTTTTT. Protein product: CATRTGVDEKLFF.

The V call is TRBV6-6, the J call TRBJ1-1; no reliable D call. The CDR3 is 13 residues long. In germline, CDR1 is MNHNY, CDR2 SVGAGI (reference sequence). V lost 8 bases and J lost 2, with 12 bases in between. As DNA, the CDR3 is TGTGCCAGCGTCAGGACCGTAAACACTGAAGCTTTCTTT. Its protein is CASVRTVNTEAFF.

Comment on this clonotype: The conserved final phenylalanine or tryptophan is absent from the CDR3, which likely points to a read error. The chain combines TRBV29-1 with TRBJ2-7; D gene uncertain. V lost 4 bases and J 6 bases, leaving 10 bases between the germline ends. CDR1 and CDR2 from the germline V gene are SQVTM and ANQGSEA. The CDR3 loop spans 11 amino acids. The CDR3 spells CSVGRSSEQYL. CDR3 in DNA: TGCAGCGTTGGGCGGTCTAGCGAGCAGTACCTC.

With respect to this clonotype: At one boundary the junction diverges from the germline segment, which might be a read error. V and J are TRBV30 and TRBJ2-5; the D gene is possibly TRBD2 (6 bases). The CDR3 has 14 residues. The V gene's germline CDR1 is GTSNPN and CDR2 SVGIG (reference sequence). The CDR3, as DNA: TGTGCCTGGAGTGTACAAGGGGAGGCCCGCCTAAGGGACTTC. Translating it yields CAWSVQGEARLRDF.

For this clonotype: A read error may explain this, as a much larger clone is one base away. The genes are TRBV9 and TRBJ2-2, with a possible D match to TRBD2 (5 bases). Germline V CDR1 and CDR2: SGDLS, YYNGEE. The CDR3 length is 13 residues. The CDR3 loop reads CASSAIYTGVLFF. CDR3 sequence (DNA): TGTGCCAGCAGCGCGATTTACACCGGGGTGCTGTTTTTT.

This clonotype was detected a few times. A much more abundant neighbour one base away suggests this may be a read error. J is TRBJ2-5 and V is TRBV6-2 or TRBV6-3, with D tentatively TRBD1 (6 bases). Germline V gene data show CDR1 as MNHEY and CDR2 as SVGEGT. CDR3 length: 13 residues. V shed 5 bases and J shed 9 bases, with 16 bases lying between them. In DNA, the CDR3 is TGTGCCAGCAGTCTACACATTGAGGGGGCCCAGTACTTC. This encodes CASSLHIEGAQYF.

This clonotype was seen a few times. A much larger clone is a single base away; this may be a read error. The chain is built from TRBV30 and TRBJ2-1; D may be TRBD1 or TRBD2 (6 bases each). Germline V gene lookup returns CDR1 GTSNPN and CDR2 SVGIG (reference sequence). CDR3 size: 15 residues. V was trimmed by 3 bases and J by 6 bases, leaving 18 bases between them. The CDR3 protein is CAWRTGAVVRNEQFF. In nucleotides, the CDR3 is TGTGCCTGGAGGACGGGGGCGGTAGTACGCAATGAGCAGTTCTTC.

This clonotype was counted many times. CDR3 in DNA: TGTGCCAGCAACTACGAACTAGCCTACAATGAGCAGTTCTTC. The encoded protein is CASNYELAYNEQFF. This rearrangement joins TRBV11-2 to TRBJ2-1; TRBD2 might be the D (5 bases). CDR3 length equals 14 residues. The V end was cut by 7 bases, the J end by 2 bases, with 12 bases between. Germline lookup yields CDR1 SGHAT and CDR2 FQNNGV.

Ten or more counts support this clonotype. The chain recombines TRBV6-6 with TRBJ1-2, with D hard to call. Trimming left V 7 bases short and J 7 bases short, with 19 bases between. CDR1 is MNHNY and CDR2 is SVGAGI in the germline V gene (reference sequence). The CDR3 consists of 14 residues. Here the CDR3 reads CASTLDGRMGGYTF. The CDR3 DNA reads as TGTGCCAGCACCCTGGACGGCCGAATGGGTGGCTACACCTTC.

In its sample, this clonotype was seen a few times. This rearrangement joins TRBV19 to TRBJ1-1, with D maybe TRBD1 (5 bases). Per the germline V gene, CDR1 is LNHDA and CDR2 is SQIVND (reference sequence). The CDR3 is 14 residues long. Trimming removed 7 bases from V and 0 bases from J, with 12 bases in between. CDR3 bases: TGTGCCAGTACCTCGGGGGAAGTGAACACTGAAGCTTTCTTT. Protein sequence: CASTSGEVNTEAFF.

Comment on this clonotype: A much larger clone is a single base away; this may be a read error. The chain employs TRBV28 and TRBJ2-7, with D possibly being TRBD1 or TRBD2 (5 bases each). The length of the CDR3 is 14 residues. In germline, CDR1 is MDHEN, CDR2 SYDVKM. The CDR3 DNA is TGTGCCTGCAGCCCTCGGGACCACTCCTACGAGCAGTACTTC. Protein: CACSPRDHSYEQYF.

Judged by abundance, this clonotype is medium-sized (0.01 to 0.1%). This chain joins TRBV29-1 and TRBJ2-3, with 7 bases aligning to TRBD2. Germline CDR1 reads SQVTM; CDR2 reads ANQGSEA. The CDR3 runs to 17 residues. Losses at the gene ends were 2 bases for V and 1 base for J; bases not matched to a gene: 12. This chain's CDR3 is CSVERSVGGERTDTQYF. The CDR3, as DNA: TGCAGCGTTGAAAGGTCGGTGGGAGGGGAACGCACAGATACGCAGTATTTT.

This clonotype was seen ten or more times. The CDR3 protein is CASSEAPSGLSTDTQYF. The CDR3 DNA reads TGTGCCAGCAGTGAAGCGCCTAGCGGGCTCAGCACAGATACGCAGTATTTT. The chain has TRBV6-1 and TRBJ2-3; TRBD2 matches at 8 bases. The V and J ends lost 0 bases and 0 bases, in that order; junction bases with no gene match: 5. Per the germline V gene, CDR1 is MNHNS and CDR2 is SASEGT. The CDR3 totals 17 residues.

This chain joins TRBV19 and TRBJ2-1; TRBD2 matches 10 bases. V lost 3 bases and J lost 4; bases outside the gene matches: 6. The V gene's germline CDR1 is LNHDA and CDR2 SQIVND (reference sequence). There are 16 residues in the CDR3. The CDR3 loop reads CASSIGLAGAYNEQFF. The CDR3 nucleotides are TGTGCCAGTAGTATTGGCCTAGCGGGGGCATACAATGAGCAGTTCTTC.

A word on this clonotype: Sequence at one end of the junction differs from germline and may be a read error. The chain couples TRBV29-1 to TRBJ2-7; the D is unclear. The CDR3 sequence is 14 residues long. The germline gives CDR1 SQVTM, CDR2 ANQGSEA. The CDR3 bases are TGCAGTGTTGTTATTCAGTTGGGGATCTACGAGCAGTACTTC. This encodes CSVVIQLGIYEQYF.

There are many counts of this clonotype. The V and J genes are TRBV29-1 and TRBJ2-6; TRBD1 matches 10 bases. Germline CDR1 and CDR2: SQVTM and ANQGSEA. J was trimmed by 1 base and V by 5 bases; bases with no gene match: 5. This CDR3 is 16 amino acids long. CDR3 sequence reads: CSVTTGGRSGANVLTF. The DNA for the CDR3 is TGCAGCGTTACGACAGGGGGCCGATCTGGGGCCAACGTCCTGACTTTC.

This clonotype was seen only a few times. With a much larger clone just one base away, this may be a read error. This chain's CDR3 is CSARTGTSGGFSFVDTQCF. The CDR3 DNA reads as TGCAGTGCTAGAACCGGGACTAGCGGGGGGTTCTCTTTTGTGGATACGCAGTGTTTT. The chain has TRBV20-1 and TRBJ2-3; 15 bases are shared with TRBD2. Germline V gene lookup returns CDR1 DFQATT and CDR2 SNEGSKA (reference sequence). The CDR3 loop spans 19 amino acids.

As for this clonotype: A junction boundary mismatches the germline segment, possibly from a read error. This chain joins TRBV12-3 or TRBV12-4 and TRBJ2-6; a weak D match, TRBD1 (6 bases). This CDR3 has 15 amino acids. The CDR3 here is CASSSTGPGANVLTF. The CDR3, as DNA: TGTGCCAGCAGTTCAACAGGGCCCGGGGCTAACGTCCTAACTTTC.

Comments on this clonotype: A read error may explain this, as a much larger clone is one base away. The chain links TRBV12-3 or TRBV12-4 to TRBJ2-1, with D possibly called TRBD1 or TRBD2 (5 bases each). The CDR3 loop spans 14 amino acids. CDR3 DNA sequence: TGTGTCAGCAGCCCAGGGAGCTCCTACAATGAGCAGTTCTTC. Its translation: CVSSPGSSYNEQFF.

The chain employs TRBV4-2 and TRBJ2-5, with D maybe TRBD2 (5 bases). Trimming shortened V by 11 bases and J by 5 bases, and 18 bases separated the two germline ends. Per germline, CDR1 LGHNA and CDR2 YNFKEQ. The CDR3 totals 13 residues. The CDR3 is CACGYSGAETQYF. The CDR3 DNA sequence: TGTGCCTGCGGTTACAGCGGCGCGGAGACCCAGTACTTC.

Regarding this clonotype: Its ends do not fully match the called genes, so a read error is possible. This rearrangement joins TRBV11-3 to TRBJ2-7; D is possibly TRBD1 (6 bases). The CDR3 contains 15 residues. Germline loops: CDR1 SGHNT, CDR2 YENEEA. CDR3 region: CASSLGATGVYGQYF. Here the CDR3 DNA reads TGTGCCAGCAGCTTAGGTGCGACAGGAGTCTACGGGCAGTACTTC. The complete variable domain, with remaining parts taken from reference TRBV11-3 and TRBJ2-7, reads EAGVVQSPRYKIIEKKQPVAFWCNPISGHNTLYWYLQNLGQGPELLIRYENEEAVDDSQLPKDRFSAERLKGVDSTLKIQPAELGDSAVYLCASSLGATGVYGQYFGPGTRLTVT.

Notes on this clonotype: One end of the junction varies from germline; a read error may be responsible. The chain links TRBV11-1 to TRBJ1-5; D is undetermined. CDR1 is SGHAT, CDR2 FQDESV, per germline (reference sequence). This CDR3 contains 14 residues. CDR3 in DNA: TGTGCCGGCAGCCCCGGACGGGGTAATCAGCCCCTGCATTTT. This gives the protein CAGSPGRGNQPLHF.

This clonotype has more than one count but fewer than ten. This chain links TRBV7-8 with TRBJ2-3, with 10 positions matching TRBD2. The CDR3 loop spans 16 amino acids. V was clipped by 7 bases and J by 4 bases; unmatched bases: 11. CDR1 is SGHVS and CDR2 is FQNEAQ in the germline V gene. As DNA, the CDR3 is TGTGCCAGCATCCCTAGGGTAGCGGGAGGCGCAGATACGCAGTATTTT. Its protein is CASIPRVAGGADTQYF.

The CDR3 sequence: CARCPRDITGTQYF. CDR3 nucleotides: TGTGCCAGATGTCCCAGGGACATCACAGGGACCCAGTACTTC. This rearrangement joins TRBV28 to TRBJ2-5; possibly TRBD1 for D (6 bases). Germline V lookup: CDR1 MDHEN, CDR2 SYDVKM. The CDR3 is 14 amino acids. Trimming left V 9 bases short and J 7 bases short, with 21 bases between.